The clone carrying this T cell receptor beta chain was picked up a small number of times. Clones were read by immunoSEQ multiplex PCR, and TCRdb kept only the in-frame ones, dropping some. The profile covers tens of thousands of clones, with around 89% appearing a single time and roughly 18% taken by the ten largest. Germline V gives CDR1 LNHDA, CDR2 SQIVND (reference sequence). This CDR3 region has 13 residues. Unmatched junction bases numbered 6, after V lost 7 bases and J lost 8 bases. This sample is part of a study of OX40 agonist ivuxolimab in advanced cancers. The genes are TRBV19 and TRBJ2-1, with TRBD2 identical over 9 bases. Here the sequenced sample was CD4+ or CD8+ T cells sorted from blood, taken in a trial of the OX40 agonist ivuxolimab. The sequence came from an adult with an advanced solid tumor such as melanoma, head and neck, liver or kidney cancer. The chain's CDR3 is CASKAGGPDEQFF. The DNA of the CDR3 is TGTGCCAGTAAGGCGGGAGGGCCGGATGAGCAGTTCTTC. The whole variable domain, remainder taken from reference TRBV19 and TRBJ2-1, is DGGITQSPKYLFRKEGQNVTLSCEQNLNHDAMYWYRQDPGQGLRLIYYSQIVNDFQKGDIAEGYSVSREKKESFPLTVTSAQKNPTAFYLCASKAGGPDEQFFGPGTRLTVL.